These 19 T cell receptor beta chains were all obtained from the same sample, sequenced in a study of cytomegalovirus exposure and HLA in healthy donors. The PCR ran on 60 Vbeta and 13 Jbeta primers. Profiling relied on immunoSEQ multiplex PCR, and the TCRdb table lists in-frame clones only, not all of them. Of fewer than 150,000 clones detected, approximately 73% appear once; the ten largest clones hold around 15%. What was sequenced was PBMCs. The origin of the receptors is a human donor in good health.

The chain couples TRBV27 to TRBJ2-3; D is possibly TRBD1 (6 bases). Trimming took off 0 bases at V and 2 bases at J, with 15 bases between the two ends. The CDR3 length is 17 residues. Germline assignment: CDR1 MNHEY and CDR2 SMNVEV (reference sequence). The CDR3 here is CASSLSPEGVSTDTQYF. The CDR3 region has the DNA TGTGCCAGCAGTTTATCCCCCGAGGGGGTTTCCACAGATACGCAGTATTTT.

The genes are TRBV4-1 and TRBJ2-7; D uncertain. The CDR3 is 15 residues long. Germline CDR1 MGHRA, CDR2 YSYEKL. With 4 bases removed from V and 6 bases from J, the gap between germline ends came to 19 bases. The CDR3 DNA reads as TGCGCCAGCAGCCCCTACGCCGGTAGCCGTTCCGAGCAGTACTTC. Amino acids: CASSPYAGSRSEQYF.

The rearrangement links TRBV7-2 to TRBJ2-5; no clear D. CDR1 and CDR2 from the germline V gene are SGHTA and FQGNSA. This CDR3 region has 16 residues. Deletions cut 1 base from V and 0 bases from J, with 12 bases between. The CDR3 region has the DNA TGTGCCAGCAGCTTAGAACTGACATACAACCAAGAGACCCAGTACTTC. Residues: CASSLELTYNQETQYF.

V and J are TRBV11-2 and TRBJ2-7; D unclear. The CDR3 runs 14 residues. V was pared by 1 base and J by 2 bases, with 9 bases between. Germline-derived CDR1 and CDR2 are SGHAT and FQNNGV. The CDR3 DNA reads TGTGCCAGCAGCTTAGTGAGAGGTCCCTACGAGCAGTACTTC. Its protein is CASSLVRGPYEQYF.

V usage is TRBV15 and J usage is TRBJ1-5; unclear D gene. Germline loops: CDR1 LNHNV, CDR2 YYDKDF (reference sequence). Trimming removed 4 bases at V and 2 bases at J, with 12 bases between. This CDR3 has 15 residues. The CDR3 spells CATSTRVLGNQPQHF. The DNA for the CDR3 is TGTGCCACCAGCACCCGAGTTTTAGGCAATCAGCCCCAGCATTTT.

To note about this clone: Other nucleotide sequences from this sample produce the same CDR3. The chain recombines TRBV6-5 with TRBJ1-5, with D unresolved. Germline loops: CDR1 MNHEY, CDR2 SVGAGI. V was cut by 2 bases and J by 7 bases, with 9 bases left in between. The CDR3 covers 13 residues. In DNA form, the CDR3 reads TGTGCCAGCAGTTACGCGGGTGGACAGCCCCAGCATTTT. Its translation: CASSYAGGQPQHF.

Here the CDR3 reads CSVEWPGQSYEQYF. The CDR3 DNA is TGCAGCGTTGAATGGCCGGGACAGTCCTACGAGCAGTACTTC. The V gene is TRBV29-1, the J gene TRBJ2-7; 7 positions match TRBD1. Losses at the gene ends were 2 bases for V and 1 base for J; bases not matched to a gene: 5. The CDR3 sequence is 14 residues long. The germline CDR1 and CDR2 sequences are SQVTM and ANQGSEA.

CDR3 sequence: CASSLESGGRSTDTQYF. CDR3 bases: TGTGCCAGCAGCTTAGAGTCGGGCGGGAGAAGCACAGATACGCAGTATTTT. The chain has TRBV7-8 and TRBJ2-3, with TRBD2 matching 7 bases. CDR1 and CDR2 (germline): SGHVS, FQNEAQ. Trimming removed 1 base from V and 0 bases from J; junction bases left unmatched: 7. The CDR3 has 17 amino acids.

The CDR3 coding sequence is TGTGCCAGCAGCTTAGCGGCTAGCGTGACACCCGGGGAGCTGTTTTTT. Residues: CASSLAASVTPGELFF. The chain recombines TRBV7-8 with TRBJ2-2, with a tentative D call TRBD2 (6 bases). Between the trimmed V and J ends, which lost 0 bases and 6 bases, there was a span of 14 bases. Germline-derived CDR1 and CDR2 are SGHVS and FQNEAQ. The CDR3 has 16 residues.

CDR3 coding DNA: TGTGCCAGCAAAGGACAGGGCAGCACAGATACGCAGTATTTT. It specifies CASKGQGSTDTQYF. The genes are TRBV2 and TRBJ2-3; 8 bases line up with TRBD1. This CDR3 has 14 residues. Germline trimming cut 7 bases from V and 0 bases from J; bases unmatched to any gene: 3. The germline gives CDR1 SNHLY, CDR2 FYNNEI. The entire variable domain, with the rest obtained from reference TRBV2 and TRBJ2-3, is as follows: EPEVTQTPSHQVTQMGQEVILRCVPISNHLYFYWYRQILGQKVEFLVSFYNNEISEKSEIFDDQFSVERPDGSNFTLKIRSTKLEDSAMYFCASKGQGSTDTQYFGPGTRLTVL.

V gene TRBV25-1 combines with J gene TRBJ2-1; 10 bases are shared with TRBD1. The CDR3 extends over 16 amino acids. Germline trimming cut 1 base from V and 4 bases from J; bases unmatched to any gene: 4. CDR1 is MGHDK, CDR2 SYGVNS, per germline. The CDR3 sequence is CASSESGTGDYNEQFF. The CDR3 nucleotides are TGTGCCAGCAGTGAATCGGGGACAGGGGATTACAATGAGCAGTTCTTC.

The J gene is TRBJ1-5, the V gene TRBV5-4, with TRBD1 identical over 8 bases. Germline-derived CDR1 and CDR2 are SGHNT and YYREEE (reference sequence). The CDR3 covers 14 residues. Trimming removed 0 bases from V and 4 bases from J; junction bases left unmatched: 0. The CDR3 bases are TGTGCCAGCAGCTTGGACAGGGGGAATCAGCCCCAGCATTTT. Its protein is CASSLDRGNQPQHF.

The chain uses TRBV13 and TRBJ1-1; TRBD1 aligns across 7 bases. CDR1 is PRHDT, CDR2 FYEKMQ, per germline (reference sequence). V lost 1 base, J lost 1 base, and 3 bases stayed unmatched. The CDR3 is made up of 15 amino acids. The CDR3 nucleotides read TGTGCCAGCAGCTTAGATTCAGGGGGGAACACTGAAGCTTTCTTT. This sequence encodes CASSLDSGGNTEAFF.

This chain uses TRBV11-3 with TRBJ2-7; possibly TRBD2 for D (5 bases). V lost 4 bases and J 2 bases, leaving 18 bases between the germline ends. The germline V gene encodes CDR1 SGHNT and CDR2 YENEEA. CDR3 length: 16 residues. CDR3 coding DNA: TGTGCCAGCAGCTCCGGGCCCGGGGAAACAACCTACGAGCAGTACTTC. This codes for CASSSGPGETTYEQYF.

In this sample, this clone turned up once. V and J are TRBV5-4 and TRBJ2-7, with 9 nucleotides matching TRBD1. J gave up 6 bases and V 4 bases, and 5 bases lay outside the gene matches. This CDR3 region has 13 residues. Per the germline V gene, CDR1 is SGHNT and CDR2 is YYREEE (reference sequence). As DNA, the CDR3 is TGTGCCAGCAGCCCGGGACAGGGAGGCGAGCAGTACTTC. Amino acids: CASSPGQGGEQYF. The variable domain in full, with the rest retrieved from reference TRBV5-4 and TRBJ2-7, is ETGVTQSPTHLIKTRGQQVTLRCSSQSGHNTVSWYQQALGQGPQFIFQYYREEENGRGNFPPRFSGLQFPNYSSELNVNALELDDSALYLCASSPGQGGEQYFGPGTRLTVT.

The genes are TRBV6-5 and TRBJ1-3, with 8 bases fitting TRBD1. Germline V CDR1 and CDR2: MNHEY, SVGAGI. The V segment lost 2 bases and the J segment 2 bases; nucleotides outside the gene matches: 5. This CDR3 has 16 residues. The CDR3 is CASSYGQGQAGNTIYF. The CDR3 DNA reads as TGTGCCAGCAGTTACGGACAGGGCCAAGCTGGAAACACCATATATTTT.

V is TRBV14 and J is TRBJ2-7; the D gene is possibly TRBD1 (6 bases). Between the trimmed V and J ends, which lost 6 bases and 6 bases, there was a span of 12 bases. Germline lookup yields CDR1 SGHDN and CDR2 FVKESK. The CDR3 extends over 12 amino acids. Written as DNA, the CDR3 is TGTGCCAGCAGAGAACAGGGTTCCGAGCAGTACTTC. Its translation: CASREQGSEQYF.

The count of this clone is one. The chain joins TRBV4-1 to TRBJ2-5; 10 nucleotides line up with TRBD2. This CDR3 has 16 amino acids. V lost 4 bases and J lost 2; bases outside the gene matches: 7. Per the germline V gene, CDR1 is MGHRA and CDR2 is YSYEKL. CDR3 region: CASSLLWTSGQETQYF. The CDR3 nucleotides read TGCGCCAGCAGCCTCCTTTGGACTAGCGGACAAGAGACCCAGTACTTC.

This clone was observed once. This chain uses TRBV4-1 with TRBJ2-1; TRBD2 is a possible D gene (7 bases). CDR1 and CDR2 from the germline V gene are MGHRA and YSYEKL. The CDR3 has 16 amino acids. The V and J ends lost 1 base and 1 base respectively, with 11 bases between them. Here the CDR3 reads CASSQVGGRSYNEQFF. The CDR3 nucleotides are TGCGCCAGCAGCCAAGTGGGGGGGCGTTCCTACAATGAGCAGTTCTTC.